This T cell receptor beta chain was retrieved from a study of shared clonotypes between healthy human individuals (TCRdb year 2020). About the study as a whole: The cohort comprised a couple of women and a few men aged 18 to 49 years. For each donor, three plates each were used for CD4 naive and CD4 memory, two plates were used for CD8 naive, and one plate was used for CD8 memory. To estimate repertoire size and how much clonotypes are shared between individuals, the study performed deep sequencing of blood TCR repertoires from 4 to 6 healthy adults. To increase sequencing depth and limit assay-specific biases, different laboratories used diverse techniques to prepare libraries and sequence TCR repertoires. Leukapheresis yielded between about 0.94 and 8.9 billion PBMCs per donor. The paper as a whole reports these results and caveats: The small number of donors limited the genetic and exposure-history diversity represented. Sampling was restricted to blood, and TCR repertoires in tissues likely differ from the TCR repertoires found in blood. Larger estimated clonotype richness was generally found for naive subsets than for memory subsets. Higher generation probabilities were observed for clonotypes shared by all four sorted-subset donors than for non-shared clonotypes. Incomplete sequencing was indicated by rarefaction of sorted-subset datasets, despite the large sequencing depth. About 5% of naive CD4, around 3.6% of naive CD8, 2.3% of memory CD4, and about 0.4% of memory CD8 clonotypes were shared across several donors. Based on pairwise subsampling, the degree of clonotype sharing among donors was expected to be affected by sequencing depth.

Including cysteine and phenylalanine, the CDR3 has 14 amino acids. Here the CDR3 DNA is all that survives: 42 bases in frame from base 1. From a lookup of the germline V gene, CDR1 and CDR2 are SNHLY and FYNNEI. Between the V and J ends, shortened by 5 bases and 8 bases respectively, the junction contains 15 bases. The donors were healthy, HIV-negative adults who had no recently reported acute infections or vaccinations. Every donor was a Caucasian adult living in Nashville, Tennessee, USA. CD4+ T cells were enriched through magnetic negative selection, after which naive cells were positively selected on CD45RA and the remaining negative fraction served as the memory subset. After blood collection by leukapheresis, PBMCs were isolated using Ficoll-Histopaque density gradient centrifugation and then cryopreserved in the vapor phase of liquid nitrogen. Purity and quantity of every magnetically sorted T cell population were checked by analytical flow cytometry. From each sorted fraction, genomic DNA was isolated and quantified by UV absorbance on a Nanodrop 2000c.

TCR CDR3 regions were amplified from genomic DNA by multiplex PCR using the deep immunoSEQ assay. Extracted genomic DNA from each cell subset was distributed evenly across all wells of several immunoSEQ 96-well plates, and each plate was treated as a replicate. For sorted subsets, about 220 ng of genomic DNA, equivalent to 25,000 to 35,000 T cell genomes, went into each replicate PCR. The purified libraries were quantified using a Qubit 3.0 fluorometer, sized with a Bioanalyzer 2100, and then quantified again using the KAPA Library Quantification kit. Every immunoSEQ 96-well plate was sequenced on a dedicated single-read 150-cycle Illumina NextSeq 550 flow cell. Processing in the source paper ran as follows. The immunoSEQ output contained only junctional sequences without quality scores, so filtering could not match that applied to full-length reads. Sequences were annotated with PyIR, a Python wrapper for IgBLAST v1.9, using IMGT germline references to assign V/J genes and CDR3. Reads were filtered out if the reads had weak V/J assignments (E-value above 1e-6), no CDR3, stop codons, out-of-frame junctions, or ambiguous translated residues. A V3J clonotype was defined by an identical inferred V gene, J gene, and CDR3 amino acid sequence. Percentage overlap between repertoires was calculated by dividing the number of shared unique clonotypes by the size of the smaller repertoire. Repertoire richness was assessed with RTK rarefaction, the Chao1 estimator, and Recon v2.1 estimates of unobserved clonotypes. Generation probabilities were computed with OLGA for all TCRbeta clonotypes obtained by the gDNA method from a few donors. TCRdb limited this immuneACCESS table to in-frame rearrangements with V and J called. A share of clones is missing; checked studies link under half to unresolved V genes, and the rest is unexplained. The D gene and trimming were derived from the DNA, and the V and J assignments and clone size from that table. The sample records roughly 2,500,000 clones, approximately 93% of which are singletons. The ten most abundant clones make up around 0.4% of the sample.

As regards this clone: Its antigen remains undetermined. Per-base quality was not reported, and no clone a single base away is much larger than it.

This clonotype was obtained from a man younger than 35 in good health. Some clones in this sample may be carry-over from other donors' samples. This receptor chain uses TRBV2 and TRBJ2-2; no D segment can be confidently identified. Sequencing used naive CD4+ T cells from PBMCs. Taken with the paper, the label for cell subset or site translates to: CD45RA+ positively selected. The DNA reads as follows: TGTGCCAGCAGTCTGGGCCCCCGAATTGGGGAGCTGTTTTTT. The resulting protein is CASSLGPRIGELFF.